This entry describes one T cell receptor (beta chain). Its antigen is still unknown. This specimen comes from a study of CD8 T cells in ankylosing spondylitis. V gave up 2 bases and J gave up 2 bases, with 12 bases separating them. The CDR3 length is 15 residues. Germline CDR1 KGHDR, CDR2 SFDVKD. Study-wide results and caveats: Seemingly distinctive of ankylosing spondylitis blood was a TCR beta motif formed by eight highly homologous variants. Clones tied to disease were said to be significantly enriched in matched ankylosing spondylitis synovial fluid. Certain motif variants had earlier been reported in reactive arthritis synovial fluid and blood.

TCRdb reanalysed the 5' RACE reads using MiXCR and keeps one entry per CDR3 protein. The sample holds some 450,000 distinct CDR3 sequences, approximately 17% seen once. The chain employs TRBV24-1 and TRBJ2-7; perhaps TRBD2 as D (6 bases). The receptor was derived from a male donor with ankylosing spondylitis. The sequencing input was blood, either unsorted or a sorted T cell fraction (not recorded which). The CDR3 region has the DNA TGTGCCACCAGTGATTCTGGTAGCGGACCCTACGAGCAGTACTTC. It encodes CATSDSGSGPYEQYF.